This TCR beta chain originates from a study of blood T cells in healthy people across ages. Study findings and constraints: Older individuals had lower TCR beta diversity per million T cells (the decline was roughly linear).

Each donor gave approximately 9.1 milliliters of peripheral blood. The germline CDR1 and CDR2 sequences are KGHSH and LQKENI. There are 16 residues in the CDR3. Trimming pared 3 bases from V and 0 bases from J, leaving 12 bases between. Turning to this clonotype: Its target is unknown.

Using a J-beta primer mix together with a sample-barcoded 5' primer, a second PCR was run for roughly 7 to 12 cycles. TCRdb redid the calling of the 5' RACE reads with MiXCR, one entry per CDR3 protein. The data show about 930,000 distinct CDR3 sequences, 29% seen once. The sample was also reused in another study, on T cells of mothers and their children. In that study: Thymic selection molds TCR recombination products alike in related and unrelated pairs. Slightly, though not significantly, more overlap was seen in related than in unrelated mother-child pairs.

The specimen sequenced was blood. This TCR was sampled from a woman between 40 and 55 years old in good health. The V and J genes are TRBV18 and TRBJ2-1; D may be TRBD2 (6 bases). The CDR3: CASSPTPGVSYNEQFF. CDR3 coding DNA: TGTGCCAGCTCACCTACCCCGGGGGTCTCCTACAATGAGCAGTTCTTC.